This T cell receptor (beta chain) came from a study of low-dose radiotherapy and immunotherapy resistance in tumors. The wider study: Per fraction, Cohort 1 was given 0.5 Gy every 2 weeks, for a total of 6.5 Gy.

The time point: after trial treatment. Treatment reported: LDRT plus nivolumab, ipilimumab, low-dose cyclophosphamide and aspirin (RACIN trial). The patients who were eligible all carried advanced solid tumors that lacked tumor-infiltrating lymphocytes, meaning the tumors were TIL-negative. Covering alpha and beta chains, TRAV- and TRBV-specific primers were used for the first-strand cDNA. TCRs were put through approximately 21 PCR cycles of amplification with Phusion. A constant-region primer and the V-primer adapter served as the primer pair. One entry per CDR3 protein results from TCRdb running MiXCR on the reads. The data contain about 97,000 distinct CDR3 sequences, less than 25% of them singletons. The CDR3 sequence is 11 residues long. Germline V gene sequence: CDR1 SGHNT, CDR2 YYREEE (reference sequence). The V gene lost 7 bases and the J gene lost 8 bases, with 12 bases spanning the gap. This clonotype was detected many times.

This TCR derives from a male donor with prostate cancer. The rearrangement uses TRBV5-4 and TRBJ1-2, with a possible D match to TRBD1 (5 bases). The input for sequencing was PBMCs, taken after low-dose radiotherapy plus immunotherapy. CDR3 DNA sequence: TGTGCCAGCGGGCAGGGACGAGGCTACACCTTC. Translating it yields CASGQGRGYTF.